This T cell receptor beta chain was sequenced in a study of pediatric ulcerative colitis. No immunosuppressive drugs were given to ulcerative colitis patients before diagnostic colonoscopy. Turning to this clone: Its matching antigen is unknown.

Findings of the study overall: Acute severe colitis showed lower rectal diversity from clonal expansions.

The assay was immunoSEQ multiplex PCR, and TCRdb's table has in-frame clones only and misses some. The data contain around 68,000 clones, over 65% of them seen just once; the ten biggest clones take up over 4%. Sequenced sample: blood. The sequence was collected from a boy between 10 and 17 years old with moderate ulcerative colitis.

The CDR3 spells CASSVTSVAQYF. CDR3 bases: TGTGCCAGCAGCGTTACTAGCGTGGCGCAGTATTTT. V is TRBV7-2 and J is TRBJ2-3; TRBD2 matches at 7 bases. The germline V gene encodes CDR1 SGHTA and CDR2 FQGNSA. The junction had 6 bases not matched to a gene; V was cut back by 5 bases and J by 10 bases. The CDR3 loop spans 12 amino acids. Combining the CDR3 with reference TRBV7-2 and TRBJ2-3 gives the whole variable domain GAGVSQSPSNKVTEKGKDVELRCDPISGHTALYWYRQSLGQGLEFLIYFQGNSAPDKSGLPSDRFSAERTGGSVSTLTIQRTQQEDSAVYLCASSVTSVAQYFGPGTRLTVL.